This T cell receptor beta chain was profiled in a study of shared clonotypes between healthy human individuals. The study, taken as a whole, reports: Despite large depth, rarefaction showed incomplete sorted-subset sequencing. Across subsets, estimated richness was generally greater for naive than for memory populations.

Sorted-subset replicate PCR reactions contained 200 ng DNA, corresponding to tens of thousands of T cell genomes. Under the authors' procedure: Filtering differed because ImmunoSEQ produced junction-only sequences that carried no quality scores. Profiled with immunoSEQ multiplex PCR; TCRdb holds only in-frame clones, not every one. The DNA was the basis for D and trimming; V, J and clone size are from that table. The profile shows approximately 720,000 clones, 90% to 95% of them singletons. The germline V gene encodes CDR1 SEHNR and CDR2 FQNEAQ (reference sequence). The ends lost 1 base at V and 5 bases at J; junction bases unmatched: 4. CDR3 length equals 16 residues. A note on this clone: Its cognate antigen is unknown. The same CDR3 can be traced to other DNA sequences in this sample.

Naive-designated CD8 cells lacked CD45RO, were positively enriched for CCR7, and omitted terminally differentiated effector memory CD45RA+ cells. The rearrangement links TRBV7-9 to TRBJ2-2, with 10 bases that match TRBD1. Sample: naive CD8+ T cells sorted from blood. The sequence derives from a man aged 25 to 45 in good health. CDR3 nucleotides: TGTGCCAGCAGCTTAGGACAGGGGGCGAGGACCGGGGAGCTGTTTTTT. Translating gives CASSLGQGARTGELFF.